The T cell receptor (beta chain) described here comes from a study of blood T cell repertoires in COVID-19. CDR3 size: 14 residues. CDR1 MNHEY and CDR2 SVGAGI come from the germline V gene. V lost 6 bases and J lost 6, with 17 bases in between. Libraries were prepared by immunoSEQ multiplex PCR; TCRdb keeps only in-frame clonotypes and omits some of them. The table includes 200,000 to 250,000 clones, roughly four fifths detected once. Material: PBMCs or T cells enriched from blood (not recorded which). This rearrangement joins TRBV6-5 to TRBJ2-5; D may be TRBD1 (6 bases). The clonotype was recovered from a woman aged 50 to 60 who had been exposed to COVID-19. As DNA, the CDR3 is TGTGCCAGCAGGCCGGCAGGGGATGGGAAGACCCAGTACTTC. It translates to CASRPAGDGKTQYF.